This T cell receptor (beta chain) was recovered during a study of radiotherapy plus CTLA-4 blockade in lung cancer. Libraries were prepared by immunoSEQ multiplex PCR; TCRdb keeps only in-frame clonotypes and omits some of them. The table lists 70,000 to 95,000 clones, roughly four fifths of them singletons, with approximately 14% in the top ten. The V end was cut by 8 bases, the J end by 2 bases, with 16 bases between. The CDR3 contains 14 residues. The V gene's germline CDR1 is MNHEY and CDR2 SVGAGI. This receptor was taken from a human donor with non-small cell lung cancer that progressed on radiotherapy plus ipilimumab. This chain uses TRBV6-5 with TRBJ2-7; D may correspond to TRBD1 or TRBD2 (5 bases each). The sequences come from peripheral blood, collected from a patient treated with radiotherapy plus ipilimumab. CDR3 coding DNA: TGTGCCAGCGGGAGAGCAGGGCTCGCCTACGAGCAGTACTTC. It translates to CASGRAGLAYEQYF.